These 13 T cell receptor beta chains originate from one sample sequenced in a study of CD8 T cells in Susac syndrome. About 0.45 to 1 ug RNA was reverse transcribed with random hexamers. One entry per CDR3 protein results from TCRdb running MiXCR on the immunoSEQ multiplex PCR reads. The sample contains tens of thousands of distinct CDR3 sequences, approximately 96% of which appear only once. Sequences were obtained from CD8+ T cells from PBMCs. These receptors all come from a human donor with multiple sclerosis.

V is TRBV29-1 and J is TRBJ1-6; possible D gene TRBD1, 6 bases. The CDR3 runs to 13 residues. The V gene lost 6 bases and the J gene lost 4 bases, with 10 bases spanning the gap. Germline lookup yields CDR1 SQVTM and CDR2 ANQGSEA. The CDR3 region is CSVYRAYNSPLHF. The CDR3 coding sequence is TGCAGCGTCTACAGGGCGTATAATTCACCCCTCCACTTT.

The chain recombines TRBV7-9 with TRBJ2-7; TRBD1 matches at 7 bases. Germline loops: CDR1 SEHNR, CDR2 FQNEAQ (reference sequence). This CDR3 has 14 amino acids. Trimming at V came to 5 bases and at J to 2 bases, leaving 6 bases not matched to a gene. This chain's CDR3 is CASSPPDRPYEQYF. CDR3 bases: TGTGCCAGCAGCCCCCCGGACAGGCCCTACGAGCAGTACTTC.

The chain uses TRBV12-3 or TRBV12-4 and TRBJ2-3, with 9 positions matching TRBD2. The CDR3 is 15 residues long. With V trimmed by 3 bases and J by 5 bases, 6 bases remained unmatched. The CDR3 bases are TGTGCCAGCAGTTTTGTAGCGGGAGCGGGAGATACGCAGTATTTT. Its translation: CASSFVAGAGDTQYF.

The chain uses TRBV24-1 and TRBJ1-2, with TRBD1 identical over 9 bases. With V trimmed by 6 bases and J by 0 bases, 4 bases remained unmatched. The CDR3 length is 15 residues. Germline assignment: CDR1 KGHDR and CDR2 SFDVKD. CDR3 bases: TGTGCCACCAGTTGGACAGGGGACCCTAACTATGGCTACACCTTC. It translates to CATSWTGDPNYGYTF.

The chain links TRBV27 to TRBJ2-2; TRBD1 might be the D (6 bases). The CDR3 consists of 15 residues. V lost 7 bases to trimming and J lost 0 bases, with 12 bases between them. Germline assignment: CDR1 MNHEY and CDR2 SMNVEV (reference sequence). The chain's CDR3 is CASTSGTPNTGELFF. The CDR3 bases are TGTGCCAGCACCTCCGGGACACCGAACACCGGGGAGCTGTTTTTT.

CDR3 nucleotides: TGTGCCTGGAGCCCCGGACAGGGGAGTCAGCCCCAGCATTTT. Its translation is CAWSPGQGSQPQHF. The chain recombines TRBV30 with TRBJ1-5; 9 bases align to TRBD1. Unmatched junction bases numbered 6, after V lost 3 bases and J lost 6 bases. Germline V gene lookup returns CDR1 GTSNPN and CDR2 SVGIG (reference sequence). This CDR3 comprises 14 residues.

The V gene is TRBV19, the J gene TRBJ1-1; 9 bases agree with TRBD1. The CDR3 is 12 residues long. The germline V gene has CDR1 LNHDA and CDR2 SQIVND (reference sequence). With V trimmed by 10 bases and J by 5 bases, 5 bases remained unmatched. The CDR3 spells CATGTGITEAFF. CDR3 DNA: TGTGCCACAGGGACAGGGATTACTGAAGCTTTCTTT.

The genes are TRBV4-1 and TRBJ2-7; D perhaps matches TRBD2 (6 bases). This CDR3 contains 16 residues. Germline V gene data show CDR1 as MGHRA and CDR2 as YSYEKL. V was cut by 0 bases and J by 3 bases, with 15 bases left in between. Written as DNA, the CDR3 is TGCGCCAGCAGCCAAGAGGGTGGGGGGATTCTCTACGAGCAGTACTTC. Protein product: CASSQEGGGILYEQYF.

V is TRBV29-1 and J is TRBJ2-7; perhaps D is TRBD1 or TRBD2 (5 bases each). V was cut by 4 bases and J by 6 bases, with 10 bases left in between. The V gene's germline CDR1 is SQVTM and CDR2 ANQGSEA. The CDR3 loop spans 11 amino acids. The CDR3 bases are TGCAGCGTTGGGTTAGGGACCGAGCAGTACTTC. It encodes CSVGLGTEQYF.

CDR3 protein: CSARDQDSHYGYTF. The CDR3, as DNA: TGCAGTGCTAGAGATCAAGACAGCCATTATGGCTACACCTTC. The chain has TRBV20-1 and TRBJ1-2, with a possible D match to TRBD1 (5 bases). Germline CDR1 and CDR2: DFQATT and SNEGSKA (reference sequence). CDR3 length: 14 residues. V shed 0 bases and J shed 5 bases, with 13 bases lying between them.

The chain recombines TRBV12-3 or TRBV12-4 with TRBJ1-2; D not certain. V gave up 2 bases and J gave up 0 bases, with 13 bases separating them. There are 16 residues in the CDR3. The CDR3 loop reads CASSLNPRRANYGYTF. CDR3 sequence (DNA): TGTGCCAGCAGTTTAAATCCCCGGAGAGCTAACTATGGCTACACCTTC.

The V gene is TRBV7-9, the J gene TRBJ2-3, with unresolved D. Germline-derived CDR1 and CDR2 are SEHNR and FQNEAQ (reference sequence). This CDR3 has 15 amino acids. V was pared by 1 base and J by 2 bases, with 10 bases between. CDR3 DNA: TGTGCCAGCAGCTTAGGTACTGATGACACAGATACGCAGTATTTT. Protein: CASSLGTDDTDTQYF.

This rearrangement joins TRBV28 to TRBJ1-4; the D gene is possibly TRBD1 (6 bases). Looked up from germline, CDR1 is MDHEN and CDR2 is SYDVKM. The CDR3 has 12 amino acids. The V gene lost 7 bases and the J gene lost 8 bases, with 11 bases spanning the gap. The CDR3 DNA follows: TGTGCCAGCATGGGGGGCGACGAAAAACTGTTTTTT. It yields the protein CASMGGDEKLFF.